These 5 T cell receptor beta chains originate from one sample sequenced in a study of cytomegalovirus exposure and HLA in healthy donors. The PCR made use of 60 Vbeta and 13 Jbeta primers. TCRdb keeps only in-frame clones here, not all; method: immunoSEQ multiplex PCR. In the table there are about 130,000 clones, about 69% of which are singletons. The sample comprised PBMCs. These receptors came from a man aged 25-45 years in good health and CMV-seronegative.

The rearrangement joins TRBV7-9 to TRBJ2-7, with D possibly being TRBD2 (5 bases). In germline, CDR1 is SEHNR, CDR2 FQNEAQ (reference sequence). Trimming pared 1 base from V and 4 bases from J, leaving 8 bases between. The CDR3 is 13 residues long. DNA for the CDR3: TGTGCCAGCAGCTTAGTCGGGGTTTACGAGCAGTACTTC. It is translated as CASSLVGVYEQYF.

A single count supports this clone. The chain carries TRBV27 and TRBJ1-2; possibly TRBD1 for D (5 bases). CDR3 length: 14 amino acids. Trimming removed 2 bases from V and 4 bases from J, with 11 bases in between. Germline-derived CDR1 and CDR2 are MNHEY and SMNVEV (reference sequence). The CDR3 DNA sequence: TGTGCCAGCAGTTTAAGGGACTCCGTCTATGGCTACACCTTC. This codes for CASSLRDSVYGYTF.

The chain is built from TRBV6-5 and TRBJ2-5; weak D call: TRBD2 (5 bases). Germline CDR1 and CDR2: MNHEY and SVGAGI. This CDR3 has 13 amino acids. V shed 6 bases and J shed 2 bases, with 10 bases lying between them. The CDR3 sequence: CASRRTLQETQYF. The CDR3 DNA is TGTGCCAGCAGGCGGACTCTACAAGAGACCCAGTACTTC.

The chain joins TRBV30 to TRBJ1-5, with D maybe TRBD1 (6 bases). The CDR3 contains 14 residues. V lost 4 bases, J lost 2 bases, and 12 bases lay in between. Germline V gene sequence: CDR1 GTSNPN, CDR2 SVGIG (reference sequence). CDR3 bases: TGTGCCTGGAACCCAGGGGTCGGCAATCAGCCCCAGCATTTT. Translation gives CAWNPGVGNQPQHF.

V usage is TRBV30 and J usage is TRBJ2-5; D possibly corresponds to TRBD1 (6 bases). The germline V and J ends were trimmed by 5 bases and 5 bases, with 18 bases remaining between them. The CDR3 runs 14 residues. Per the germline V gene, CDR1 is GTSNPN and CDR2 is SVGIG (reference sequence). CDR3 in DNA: TGTGCCTGGGAAGGTGGGGGCCTCGGGGAGACCCAGTACTTC. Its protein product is CAWEGGGLGETQYF.